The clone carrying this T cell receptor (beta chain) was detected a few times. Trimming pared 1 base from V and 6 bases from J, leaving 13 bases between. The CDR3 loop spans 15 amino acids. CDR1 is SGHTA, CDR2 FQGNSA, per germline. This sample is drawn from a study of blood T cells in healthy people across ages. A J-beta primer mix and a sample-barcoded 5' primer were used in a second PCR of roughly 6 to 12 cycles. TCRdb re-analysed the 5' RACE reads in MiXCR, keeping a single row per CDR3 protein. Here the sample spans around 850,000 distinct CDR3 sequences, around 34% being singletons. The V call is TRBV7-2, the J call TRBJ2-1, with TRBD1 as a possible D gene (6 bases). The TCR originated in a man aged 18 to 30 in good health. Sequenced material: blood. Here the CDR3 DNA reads TGTGCCAGCAGCTTAGACAGGGTCCTTGGCAATGAGCAGTTCTTC. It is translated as CASSLDRVLGNEQFF. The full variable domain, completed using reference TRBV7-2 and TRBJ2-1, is GAGVSQSPSNKVTEKGKDVELRCDPISGHTALYWYRQSLGQGLEFLIYFQGNSAPDKSGLPSDRFSAERTGGSVSTLTIQRTQQEDSAVYLCASSLDRVLGNEQFFGPGTRLTVL.